Below, 12 T cell receptor beta chains from the same sample are listed, as sequenced in a study of T cells in Graves' hyperthyroidism and ophthalmopathy. RNA transcripts served as the template for amplifying TCR beta CDR3 regions. The TCR CDR3 was amplified in a first-round RT-PCR using the HTBI primer set. MiXCR, applied by TCRdb to the multiplex PCR reads, yields one record per CDR3 protein. The sample yields almost 350,000 distinct CDR3 sequences, 15% to 20% seen once. Sequencing was done on a sample of blood. The receptors come from a woman aged 40 to 50 with Graves' ophthalmopathy.

This clonotype has ten or more counts. The V call is TRBV6-5, the J call TRBJ1-2; 9 bases fit TRBD1. The CDR3 loop spans 16 amino acids. The germline gives CDR1 MNHEY, CDR2 SVGAGI. V shed 2 bases, J shed 7 bases, and the junction held 11 bases outside the gene matches. DNA of the CDR3: TGTGCCAGCAGTTACGTAACAGGGGGCGCCTTGGGTGGCTACACCTTC. It is translated as CASSYVTGGALGGYTF.

In this sample, this clonotype turned up many times. The rearrangement links TRBV24-1 to TRBJ2-5; possibly TRBD1 or TRBD2 for D (5 bases each). Trimming pared 7 bases from V and 5 bases from J, leaving 13 bases between. The V gene's germline CDR1 is KGHDR and CDR2 SFDVKD. CDR3 size: 13 residues. CDR3 in amino acids: CATRPAGAETQYF. In DNA, the CDR3 is TGTGCCACCAGGCCCGCCGGGGCGGAGACCCAGTACTTC.

This clonotype came up many times. The rearrangement links TRBV6-5 to TRBJ1-5, with D maybe TRBD1 (6 bases). Trimming cost V 0 bases and J 6 bases, with 12 bases left between them. The germline V gene has CDR1 MNHEY and CDR2 SVGAGI. The CDR3 length is 15 residues. In DNA, the CDR3 is TGTGCCAGCAGTTACTCCGGGGGCAGCGGTCAGCCCCAGCATTTT. This codes for CASSYSGGSGQPQHF.

This clonotype appeared many times. V and J are TRBV20-1 and TRBJ2-7; weak D call: TRBD2 (6 bases). Deletions cut 1 base from V and 5 bases from J, with 21 bases between. The CDR3 has 16 amino acids. The germline V gene has CDR1 DFQATT and CDR2 SNEGSKA (reference sequence). CDR3 coding DNA: TGCAGTGCTAGAGCGGGAGTGGCGGGCGGTCGCCACGAGCAGTACTTC. It yields the protein CSARAGVAGGRHEQYF.

This clonotype was observed at least ten times. The chain has TRBV2 and TRBJ2-7; D possibly corresponds to TRBD2 (6 bases). The CDR3 has 15 residues. Per germline, CDR1 SNHLY and CDR2 FYNNEI. V was pared by 5 bases and J by 0 bases, with 14 bases between. CDR3 DNA sequence: TGTGCCAGCAGTCCTAGACGGCGGGGCTCCTACGAGCAGTACTTC. This sequence encodes CASSPRRRGSYEQYF.

This clonotype occurred many times. This chain links TRBV7-2 with TRBJ1-3; D might be TRBD1 (6 bases). Trimming took 3 bases from V and 2 from J, leaving 11 bases between them. There are 15 residues in the CDR3. Per germline, CDR1 SGHTA and CDR2 FQGNSA. CDR3 DNA sequence: TGTGCCAGCAGCTTGATGGGGGCGGCTGGAAACACCATATATTTT. Translation: CASSLMGAAGNTIYF.

At least ten counts were recorded for this clonotype. The genes are TRBV5-5 and TRBJ1-2; 8 positions match TRBD1. The germline gives CDR1 SGHKS, CDR2 YYEKEE (reference sequence). After removal of 4 bases from V and 5 bases from J, the junction contained 10 bases not matched to a gene. This CDR3 spans 15 amino acids. The CDR3 bases are TGTGCCAGCAGCCTCGAGGACAGGGTCTTGTATGGCTACACCTTC. Protein sequence: CASSLEDRVLYGYTF.

This clonotype has a count of ten or more. The chain joins TRBV27 to TRBJ1-5; 11 bases are shared with TRBD1. CDR1 is MNHEY and CDR2 is SMNVEV in the germline V gene (reference sequence). The CDR3 is 14 amino acids. Trimming cost V 4 bases and J 7 bases; bases outside gene matches: 3. CDR3 DNA: TGTGCCAGCAGTTCCGGACAGGGGGCCCAGCCCCAGCATTTT. Translating gives CASSSGQGAQPQHF.

This clonotype was seen at least ten times. V gene TRBV6-5 combines with J gene TRBJ1-5; D gene ambiguous. CDR1 and CDR2 from the germline V gene are MNHEY and SVGAGI. This CDR3 has 13 amino acids. V was shortened by 7 bases and J by 2 bases, with 9 bases between the two germline ends. Here the CDR3 reads CASMVVGNQPQHF. The CDR3 DNA sequence: TGTGCCAGCATGGTCGTCGGCAATCAGCCCCAGCATTTT.

This clonotype has at least ten counts. The V and J genes are TRBV6-5 and TRBJ1-3; D is ambiguous. Germline lookup yields CDR1 MNHEY and CDR2 SVGAGI. The CDR3 is made up of 16 amino acids. Trimming took off 0 bases at V and 1 base at J, with 10 bases between the two ends. CDR3 sequence: CASSYSEGGSGNTIYF. CDR3 in DNA: TGTGCCAGCAGTTACTCGGAGGGAGGGTCTGGAAACACCATATATTTT.

This clonotype appeared many times. V and J are TRBV28 and TRBJ2-3; 10 bases align to TRBD2. The CDR3 runs 17 residues. Germline CDR1 is MDHEN and CDR2 is SYDVKM. Trimming removed 3 bases from V and 6 bases from J; junction bases left unmatched: 12. The CDR3 reads CASSLRPAGGRTDTQYF. CDR3 DNA: TGTGCCAGCAGTTTGAGACCAGCGGGAGGGAGAACGGATACGCAGTATTTT.

The chain is built from TRBV11-2 and TRBJ2-5; D is unclear. Per the germline V gene, CDR1 is SGHAT and CDR2 is FQNNGV. CDR3 length: 15 residues. V shed 3 bases and J shed 4 bases, with 15 bases lying between them. This CDR3 is CASSFNSNSLETQYF. DNA of the CDR3: TGTGCCAGCAGCTTTAATAGTAACAGCCTAGAGACCCAGTACTTC.